This T cell receptor beta chain was observed in a study of CD8+CD57+ T cells in acquired aplastic anemia. Study-wide background: Sorted CD4+ and CD8+ cells gave a mean 3.2 ug DNA, range about 0.17 to 27.4 ug.

Patients selected for sequencing had displayed CD8+CD57+ cell expansion by flow cytometry. With respect to this clonotype: Its antigen is not identified.

Genomic DNA, serving as template, underwent TCR beta VDJ and CDR3 profiling. TCRdb called the reads again in MiXCR, with one record for every CDR3 protein. The sample yields approximately 190,000 distinct CDR3 sequences, around 47% seen once. The germline gives CDR1 DFQATT, CDR2 SNEGSKA (reference sequence). The CDR3 loop spans 12 amino acids. V was shortened by 5 bases and J by 7 bases, with 14 bases between the two germline ends. Study results and caveats: The same twenty-nine CD8+ CDR3 sequences occurred in patients and in controls.

Sequencing was performed on sorted CD4+, CD8+, or CD8+CD57+ T cells (not recorded which) from PBMCs. This TCR was recovered from a human donor with aplastic anemia. The gene calls are TRBV20-1 and TRBJ1-2; D unresolved. CDR3 amino acids: CSAPTSFVGYTF. The CDR3 region has the DNA TGCAGTGCTCCCACCTCTTTCGTTGGCTACACCTTC.